This T cell receptor beta chain was captured in a study of blood T cell repertoires in COVID-19. Study-level information: The United States, Italy and Spain supplied acute and convalescent COVID-19 samples. Nucleic acid was either cDNA or gDNA, and it came from T cells, B-cell-depleted T cells, or PBMCs.

Study processing details: Quantification of nucleated cells was approximated via reference gene primer amplification. The method was immunoSEQ multiplex PCR; TCRdb's version includes in-frame clones alone and lacks a portion of them. V, J and clone size derive from that table, while D and trimming were established from the DNA sequence. The data hold about 52,000 clones, with more than 85% observed a single time. Germline CDR1 MNHEY, CDR2 SVGAGI. The CDR3 has 14 amino acids. The V gene lost 2 bases and the J gene lost 4 bases, with 9 bases spanning the gap. This clonotype was obtained from a human donor with active COVID-19. The donor label of this sample is uncertain. The chain couples TRBV6-5 to TRBJ2-1; perhaps TRBD1 as D (5 bases). The sequencing input was peripheral blood. The CDR3 here is CASSYGQSYNEQFF. The CDR3 DNA sequence: TGTGCCAGCAGTTACGGACAAAGTTACAATGAGCAGTTCTTC.